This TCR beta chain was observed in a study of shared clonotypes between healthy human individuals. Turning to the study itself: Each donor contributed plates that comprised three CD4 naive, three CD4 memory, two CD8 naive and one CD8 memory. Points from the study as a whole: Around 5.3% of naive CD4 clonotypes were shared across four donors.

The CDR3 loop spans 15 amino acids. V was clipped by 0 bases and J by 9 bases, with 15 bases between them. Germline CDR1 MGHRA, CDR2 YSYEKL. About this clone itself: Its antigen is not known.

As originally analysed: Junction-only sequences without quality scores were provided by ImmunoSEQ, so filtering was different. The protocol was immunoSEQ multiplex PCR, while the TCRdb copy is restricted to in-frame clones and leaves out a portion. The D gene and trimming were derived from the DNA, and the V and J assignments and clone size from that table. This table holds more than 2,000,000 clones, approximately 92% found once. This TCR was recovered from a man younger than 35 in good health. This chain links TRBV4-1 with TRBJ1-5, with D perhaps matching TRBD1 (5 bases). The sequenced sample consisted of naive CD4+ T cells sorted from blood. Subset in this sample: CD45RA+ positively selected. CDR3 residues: CASSQEGRTGGPQHF. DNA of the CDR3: TGCGCCAGCAGCCAAGAAGGCAGGACCGGGGGGCCCCAGCATTTT.